A selection of T cell receptor beta chains follows, all from one sample in a study of blood T cell repertoires in COVID-19. The data were produced by immunoSEQ multiplex PCR, yet TCRdb's version contains in-frame clones alone and is incomplete. The data show about 68,000 clones, with roughly 84% seen just once and around 8% held by the top ten. The sample was peripheral blood. These receptors were collected from a man aged 50 to 59 with active COVID-19. Each CDR3 is given with its conserved first and last residue. The order of the fields is CDR3 DNA, CDR3 protein, V gene, D gene, J gene, clone size. D genes are given only for firm matches. Size is stated for part of the rows, as once, few or many counts, or as a class when the clone is expanded.

CDR3 DNA: TGCGCCAGCAGCCAAGCGGACAGGGGGGAGACCCAGTACTTC; CDR3 protein: CASSQADRGETQYF; V gene: TRBV4-1; D gene: TRBD1; J gene: TRBJ2-5; clone size: .
CDR3 DNA: TGTGCCAGCTCACCTCTGGACAGGGATTCACCCCTCCACTTT; CDR3 protein: CASSPLDRDSPLHF; V gene: TRBV18; D gene: TRBD1; J gene: TRBJ1-6; clone size: .
CDR3 DNA: TGTGCCAGCAGCTTAGACATTCAGAGCAATCAGCCCCAGCATTTT; CDR3 protein: CASSLDIQSNQPQHF; V gene: TRBV11-2; D gene: .; J gene: TRBJ1-5; clone size: once
CDR3 DNA: TGTGCCACCGGACAGGGATGGAACACTGAAGCTTTCTTT; CDR3 protein: CATGQGWNTEAFF; V gene: TRBV2; D gene: TRBD1; J gene: TRBJ1-1; clone size: .
CDR3 DNA: TGTGCCAGCAGTCGCTCATTTGGGACAGGGGAGACAGATACGCAGTATTTT; CDR3 protein: CASSRSFGTGETDTQYF; V gene: TRBV27; D gene: TRBD1; J gene: TRBJ2-3; clone size: .
CDR3 DNA: TGTGCCAGCAGTTCCGGGTCCTACGAGCAGTACTTC; CDR3 protein: CASSSGSYEQYF; V gene: TRBV12-3/TRBV12-4; D gene: .; J gene: TRBJ2-7; clone size: .
CDR3 DNA: TGTGCCAGCAGCTTTAACCGGGACACTGAAGCTTTCTTT; CDR3 protein: CASSFNRDTEAFF; V gene: TRBV7-2; D gene: .; J gene: TRBJ1-1; clone size: .
CDR3 DNA: TGTGCCAGCAGTTTTATTAGTACAGCAGAGACCCAGTACTTC; CDR3 protein: CASSFISTAETQYF; V gene: TRBV28; D gene: .; J gene: TRBJ2-5; clone size: .
CDR3 DNA: TGTGCCAGTAGTGTCGACAGGCTAGGGAACACTGAAGCTTTCTTT; CDR3 protein: CASSVDRLGNTEAFF; V gene: TRBV19; D gene: .; J gene: TRBJ1-1; clone size: .
CDR3 DNA: TGTGCCAGCAGCCAAGTGGGGACAGTTTACAATGAGCAGTTCTTC; CDR3 protein: CASSQVGTVYNEQFF; V gene: TRBV3-1/TRBV3-2; D gene: TRBD1; J gene: TRBJ2-1; clone size: .
CDR3 DNA: TGTGCCAGCAGCACAGGACAGGGGATCGTGGCCGGATATAGTGAGCAGTTCTTC; CDR3 protein: CASSTGQGIVAGYSEQFF; V gene: TRBV9; D gene: TRBD1; J gene: TRBJ2-1; clone size: .
CDR3 DNA: TGCGCCAGCAGCTCGAGCCCGGGACTGACGATCGAGCAGTACTTC; CDR3 protein: CASSSSPGLTIEQYF; V gene: TRBV4-1; D gene: .; J gene: TRBJ2-7; clone size: few
CDR3 DNA: TGTGCCAGCAGCCAACGTAGCGGACCTGCGAACACCGGGGAGCTGTTTTTT; CDR3 protein: CASSQRSGPANTGELFF; V gene: TRBV11-2; D gene: .; J gene: TRBJ2-2; clone size: .
CDR3 DNA: TGTGCCACCAGCAGAAACCGGGGGACTTCTAATTCACCCCTCCACTTT; CDR3 protein: CATSRNRGTSNSPLHF; V gene: TRBV15; D gene: .; J gene: TRBJ1-6; clone size: .
CDR3 DNA: TGTGCCAGCAGCCAAGGGACAGGGGATGCGGACTATGGCTACACCTTC; CDR3 protein: CASSQGTGDADYGYTF; V gene: TRBV4-2; D gene: TRBD1; J gene: TRBJ1-2; clone size: .
CDR3 DNA: TGTGCCAGCAGTGGAAATCAGCGGGGTAGGACCGGGGAGCTGTTTTTT; CDR3 protein: CASSGNQRGRTGELFF; V gene: TRBV2; D gene: TRBD2; J gene: TRBJ2-2; clone size: .
CDR3 DNA: TGCGCCAGCAGCCAAGAAGGGACAGGGGGACGCGGTGAGCAGTTCTTC; CDR3 protein: CASSQEGTGGRGEQFF; V gene: TRBV4-3; D gene: TRBD1; J gene: TRBJ2-1; clone size: .
CDR3 DNA: TGTGCCAGCAGCTTGGCAGGTAGACGGGAGGGCCGAGGGGAGACCCAGTACTTC; CDR3 protein: CASSLAGRREGRGETQYF; V gene: TRBV7-6; D gene: TRBD2; J gene: TRBJ2-5; clone size: few
CDR3 DNA: TGTGCCAGTAGGGTTCCTGGCGGGGTGAGCTCTGGGGCCAACGTCCTGACTTTC; CDR3 protein: CASRVPGGVSSGANVLTF; V gene: TRBV19; D gene: .; J gene: TRBJ2-6; clone size: .
CDR3 DNA: TGTGCCAGCAGTTACCTCGGGGGGGTTCCTGGGGCCAACGTCCTGACTTTC; CDR3 protein: CASSYLGGVPGANVLTF; V gene: TRBV6-2/TRBV6-3; D gene: TRBD2; J gene: TRBJ2-6; clone size: .
CDR3 DNA: TGTGCCAGCAGCCCGGTGATGACAGGGGGGTACAATGAGCAGTTCTTC; CDR3 protein: CASSPVMTGGYNEQFF; V gene: TRBV9; D gene: TRBD1; J gene: TRBJ2-1; clone size: .
CDR3 DNA: TGCAGCGTTGCCGGGGTAGGTTCCTCCTACGAGCAGTACTTC; CDR3 protein: CSVAGVGSSYEQYF; V gene: TRBV29-1; D gene: .; J gene: TRBJ2-7; clone size: .
CDR3 DNA: TGCGCCAGCAGTCGATCGACAGGGCCCGGGGCCAACGTCCTGACTTTC; CDR3 protein: CASSRSTGPGANVLTF; V gene: TRBV5-1; D gene: TRBD1; J gene: TRBJ2-6; clone size: .
CDR3 DNA: TGTGCCAGCCTGACTAGCGGGAACACCGGGGAGCTGTTTTTT; CDR3 protein: CASLTSGNTGELFF; V gene: TRBV19; D gene: TRBD2; J gene: TRBJ2-2; clone size: few
CDR3 DNA: TGTGCCAGCAGTTTTCTAGCGGGGGAAGAGACCCAGTACTTC; CDR3 protein: CASSFLAGEETQYF; V gene: TRBV27; D gene: TRBD2; J gene: TRBJ2-5; clone size: .
CDR3 DNA: TGTGCCAGCAGTCTAGAGACCCCTTTGGAGGGGGAGCAGTTCTTC; CDR3 protein: CASSLETPLEGEQFF; V gene: TRBV6-2/TRBV6-3; D gene: .; J gene: TRBJ2-1; clone size: once
CDR3 DNA: TGTGCCAGCAGCTTACAGGGCTGGGGCACCGGGGAGCTGTTTTTT; CDR3 protein: CASSLQGWGTGELFF; V gene: TRBV11-2; D gene: .; J gene: TRBJ2-2; clone size: .
CDR3 DNA: TGTGCCAGCAGTCCTTGGACAGGCCCATCTGGAAACACCATATATTTT; CDR3 protein: CASSPWTGPSGNTIYF; V gene: TRBV2; D gene: TRBD1; J gene: TRBJ1-3; clone size: .
CDR3 DNA: TGCGCCAGCCAACAATCGAGCCGGGCGGGCGGTTCTTGGGAGCAGTACTTC; CDR3 protein: CASQQSSRAGGSWEQYF; V gene: TRBV5-1; D gene: .; J gene: TRBJ2-7; clone size: .
CDR3 DNA: TGTGCCAGCAGTTGGACAGGGGAAGAGCAGTACTTC; CDR3 protein: CASSWTGEEQYF; V gene: TRBV6-5; D gene: TRBD1; J gene: TRBJ2-7; clone size: .
CDR3 DNA: TGCGCCAGCAGCTTGGACAGGGCTGGAGATACGCAGTATTTT; CDR3 protein: CASSLDRAGDTQYF; V gene: TRBV5-1; D gene: .; J gene: TRBJ2-3; clone size: .
CDR3 DNA: TGCGCCAGCAGCCAAGGGGGACAGGTTAGAGAGACCCAGTACTTC; CDR3 protein: CASSQGGQVRETQYF; V gene: TRBV4-1; D gene: TRBD1; J gene: TRBJ2-5; clone size: .
CDR3 DNA: TGCAGCGGGCGTGGGCCGCAAGAGACCCAGTACTTC; CDR3 protein: CSGRGPQETQYF; V gene: TRBV29-1; D gene: .; J gene: TRBJ2-5; clone size: .
CDR3 DNA: TGTGCCAGCAGCCGAGCGGCGTTCTCCTACAATGAGCAGTTCTTC; CDR3 protein: CASSRAAFSYNEQFF; V gene: TRBV6-5; D gene: .; J gene: TRBJ2-1; clone size: .
CDR3 DNA: TGTGCCAGCAGCTATTTTTCCAGGGACGAGCAGTACTTC; CDR3 protein: CASSYFSRDEQYF; V gene: TRBV6-2/TRBV6-3; D gene: .; J gene: TRBJ2-7; clone size: .
CDR3 DNA: TGTGCCAGCAGCCCCCAAGACACAGGGCGCGAGCAGTACTTC; CDR3 protein: CASSPQDTGREQYF; V gene: TRBV4-2; D gene: .; J gene: TRBJ2-7; clone size: .
CDR3 DNA: TGCGCCAGCAGCTCCCACGGGGGGAGCTCCTACAATGAGCAGTTCTTC; CDR3 protein: CASSSHGGSSYNEQFF; V gene: TRBV5-1; D gene: TRBD2; J gene: TRBJ2-1; clone size: .
CDR3 DNA: TGTGCCAGCAGCAGGGGGTACGAGCAGTACTTC; CDR3 protein: CASSRGYEQYF; V gene: TRBV6-5; D gene: TRBD1; J gene: TRBJ2-7; clone size: .
CDR3 DNA: TGTGCCAGCAGCCCCAGTACGATTGGAGGTCCCGGGGAGCTGTTTTTT; CDR3 protein: CASSPSTIGGPGELFF; V gene: TRBV3-1/TRBV3-2; D gene: .; J gene: TRBJ2-2; clone size: once
CDR3 DNA: TGTGCCAGCAGCGCAGCAGGGGGCAGGGTGGGGTACTATGGCTACACCTTC; CDR3 protein: CASSAAGGRVGYYGYTF; V gene: TRBV7-9; D gene: TRBD1; J gene: TRBJ1-2; clone size: .
CDR3 DNA: TGTGCCAGCAGCCCGCACTTAGTGGGGAGCTCCTACGAGCAGTACTTC; CDR3 protein: CASSPHLVGSSYEQYF; V gene: TRBV5-4; D gene: .; J gene: TRBJ2-7; clone size: few
CDR3 DNA: TGTGCCTGGAGTGTATCCGCGGGAGGGGCAGAGCAGTTCTTC; CDR3 protein: CAWSVSAGGAEQFF; V gene: TRBV30; D gene: TRBD2; J gene: TRBJ2-1; clone size: .
CDR3 DNA: TGCGCCAGCAGCCAGTACTCGTCCCCTGAAAAACTGTTTTTT; CDR3 protein: CASSQYSSPEKLFF; V gene: TRBV4-1; D gene: .; J gene: TRBJ1-4; clone size: .
CDR3 DNA: TGCAGTGCTAGTACGTCAGGGGGCGGAAACAATCAGCCCCAGCATTTT; CDR3 protein: CSASTSGGGNNQPQHF; V gene: TRBV20-1; D gene: TRBD1; J gene: TRBJ1-5; clone size: once
CDR3 DNA: TGTGCCTGGTCGGTACAGGGTCCAGATACGCAGTATTTT; CDR3 protein: CAWSVQGPDTQYF; V gene: TRBV30; D gene: .; J gene: TRBJ2-3; clone size: .
CDR3 DNA: TGTGCCAGCAGAAAGGAGGCCAGAACCTACGAGCAGTACTTC; CDR3 protein: CASRKEARTYEQYF; V gene: TRBV6-5; D gene: .; J gene: TRBJ2-7; clone size: .
CDR3 DNA: TGCGCCAGCAGCCAAGGCGGGGGACTAGCGGCCTACGAGCAGTACTTC; CDR3 protein: CASSQGGGLAAYEQYF; V gene: TRBV4-1; D gene: TRBD2; J gene: TRBJ2-7; clone size: few
CDR3 DNA: TGTGCCAGCAGCAATGAAATACTTCAGCCCCAGCATTTT; CDR3 protein: CASSNEILQPQHF; V gene: TRBV21-1; D gene: .; J gene: TRBJ1-5; clone size: .
CDR3 DNA: TGTGCCAGCAGCTTCGTTCCCGGGGAGCTGTTTTTT; CDR3 protein: CASSFVPGELFF; V gene: TRBV11-2; D gene: .; J gene: TRBJ2-2; clone size: .
CDR3 DNA: TGCGCCAGCAGCTCGTCGAGCGGACCTAGCACAGATACGCAGTATTTT; CDR3 protein: CASSSSSGPSTDTQYF; V gene: TRBV5-1; D gene: .; J gene: TRBJ2-3; clone size: .
CDR3 DNA: TGTGCCAGAAGCTTCCGTTCGCAGGGAAAGGGAAGCGCTGAAGCTTTCTTT; CDR3 protein: CARSFRSQGKGSAEAFF; V gene: TRBV7-5; D gene: .; J gene: TRBJ1-1; clone size: once